This T cell receptor beta chain originates from a study of T cell repertoires in cytomegalovirus infection. Study summary: Carrying CMV and the relevant HLA type showed in public TCR beta signatures. Study results and limitations: Predominance within the ex vivo response was attributable to HLA-C-restricted CMV-specific TCR beta clonotypes. Cumulative public TCR beta family frequency identified CMV carriers with the relevant HLA.

MiXCR, run by TCRdb on the reads, gives a single entry per CDR3 protein. The table has 740,000 or so distinct CDR3 sequences, 35% to 40% seen once. The germline V gene has CDR1 SGHVS and CDR2 FQNEAQ. CDR3 length equals 16 residues. V gave up 0 bases and J gave up 11 bases, with 17 bases separating them. Many counts were recorded for this clonotype. Its target is unknown. Sequenced material: PBMCs. V and J are TRBV7-8 and TRBJ1-6, with D possibly matching TRBD1 (6 bases). The clonotype was recovered from a human donor in good health (CMV status not recorded). Some clones in this sample may be carry-over from other donors' samples. CDR3 sequence: CASSLANQGIGAPLHF. CDR3 coding DNA: TGTGCCAGCAGCTTAGCGAATCAGGGGATCGGCGCACCCCTCCACTTT.